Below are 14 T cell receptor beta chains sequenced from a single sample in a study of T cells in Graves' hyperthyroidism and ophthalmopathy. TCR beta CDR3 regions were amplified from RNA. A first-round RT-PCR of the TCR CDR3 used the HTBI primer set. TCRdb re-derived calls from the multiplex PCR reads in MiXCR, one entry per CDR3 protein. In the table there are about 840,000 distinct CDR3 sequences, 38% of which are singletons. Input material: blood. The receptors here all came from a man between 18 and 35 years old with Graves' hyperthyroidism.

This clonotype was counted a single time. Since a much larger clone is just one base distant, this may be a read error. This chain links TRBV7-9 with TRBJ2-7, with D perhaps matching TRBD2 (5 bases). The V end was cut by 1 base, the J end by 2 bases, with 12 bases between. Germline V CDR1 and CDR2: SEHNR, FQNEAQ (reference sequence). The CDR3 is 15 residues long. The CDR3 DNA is TGTGCCAGCAGCTTAGTGTTGGGGAGCGCCTACGAGCAGTACTTC. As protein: CASSLVLGSAYEQYF.

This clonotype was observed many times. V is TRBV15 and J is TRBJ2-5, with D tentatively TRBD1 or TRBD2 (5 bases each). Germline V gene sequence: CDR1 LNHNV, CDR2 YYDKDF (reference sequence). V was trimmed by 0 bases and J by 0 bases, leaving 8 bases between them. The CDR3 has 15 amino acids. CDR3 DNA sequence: TGTGCCACCAGCAGAGATGGGACGTACCAAGAGACCCAGTACTTC. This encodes CATSRDGTYQETQYF.

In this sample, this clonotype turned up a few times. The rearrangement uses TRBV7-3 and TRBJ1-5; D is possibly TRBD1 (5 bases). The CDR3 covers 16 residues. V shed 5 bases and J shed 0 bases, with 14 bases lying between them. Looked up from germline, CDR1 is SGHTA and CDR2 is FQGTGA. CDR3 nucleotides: TGTGCCAGCAGCCCCGGGACGGCTGATAGCAATCAGCCCCAGCATTTT. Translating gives CASSPGTADSNQPQHF.

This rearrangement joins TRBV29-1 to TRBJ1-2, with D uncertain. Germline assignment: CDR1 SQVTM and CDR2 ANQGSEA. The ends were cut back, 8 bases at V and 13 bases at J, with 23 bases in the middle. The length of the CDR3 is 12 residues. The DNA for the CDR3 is TGCAGCAGTGAAGCAGGACCCACTGAACCCACCTTC. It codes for CSSEAGPTEPTF. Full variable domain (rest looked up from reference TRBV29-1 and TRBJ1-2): SAVISQKPSRDICQRGTSLTIQCQVDSQVTMMFWYRQQPGQSLTLIATANQGSEATYESGFVIDKFPISRPNLTFSTLTVSNMSPEDSSIYLCSSEAGPTEPTFGSGTRLTVV.

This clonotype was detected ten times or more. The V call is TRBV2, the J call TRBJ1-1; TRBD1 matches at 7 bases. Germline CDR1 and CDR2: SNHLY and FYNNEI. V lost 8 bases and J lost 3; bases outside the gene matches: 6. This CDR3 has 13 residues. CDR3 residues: CASRYDRDTEAFF. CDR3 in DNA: TGTGCCAGCCGGTACGACAGGGACACTGAAGCTTTCTTT.

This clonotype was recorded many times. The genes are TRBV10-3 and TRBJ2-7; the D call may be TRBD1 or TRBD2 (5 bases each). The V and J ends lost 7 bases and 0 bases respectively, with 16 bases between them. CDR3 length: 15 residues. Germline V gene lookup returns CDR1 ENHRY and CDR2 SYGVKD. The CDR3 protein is CAIKAGTTSSYEQYF. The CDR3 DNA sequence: TGTGCCATCAAGGCCGGGACCACGAGCTCCTACGAGCAGTACTTC.

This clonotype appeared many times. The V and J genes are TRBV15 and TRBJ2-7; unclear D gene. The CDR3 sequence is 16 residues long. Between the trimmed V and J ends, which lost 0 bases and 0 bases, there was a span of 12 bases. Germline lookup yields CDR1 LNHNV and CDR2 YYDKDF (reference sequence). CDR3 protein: CATSRDRGRSSYEQYF. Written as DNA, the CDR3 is TGTGCCACCAGCAGAGATCGTGGCAGGAGCTCCTACGAGCAGTACTTC.

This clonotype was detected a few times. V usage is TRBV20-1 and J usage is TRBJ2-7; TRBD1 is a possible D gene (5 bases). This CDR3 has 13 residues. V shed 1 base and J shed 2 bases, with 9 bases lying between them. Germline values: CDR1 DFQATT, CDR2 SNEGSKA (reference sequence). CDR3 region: CSARAQGAYEQYF. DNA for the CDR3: TGCAGTGCTAGAGCCCAGGGTGCCTACGAGCAGTACTTC.

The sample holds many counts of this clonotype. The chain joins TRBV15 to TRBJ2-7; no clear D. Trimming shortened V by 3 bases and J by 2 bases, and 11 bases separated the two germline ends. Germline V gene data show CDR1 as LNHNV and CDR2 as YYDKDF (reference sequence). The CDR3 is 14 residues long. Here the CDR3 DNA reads TGTGCCACCAGCAGTGTTAGGCCGCCCTACGAGCAGTACTTC. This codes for CATSSVRPPYEQYF.

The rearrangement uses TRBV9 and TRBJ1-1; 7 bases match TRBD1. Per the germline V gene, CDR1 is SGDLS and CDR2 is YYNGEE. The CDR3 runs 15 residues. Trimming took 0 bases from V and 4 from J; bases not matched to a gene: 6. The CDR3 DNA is TGTGCCAGCAGCGTAGGTGACAGGGAGATCACTGAAGCTTTCTTT. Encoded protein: CASSVGDREITEAFF.

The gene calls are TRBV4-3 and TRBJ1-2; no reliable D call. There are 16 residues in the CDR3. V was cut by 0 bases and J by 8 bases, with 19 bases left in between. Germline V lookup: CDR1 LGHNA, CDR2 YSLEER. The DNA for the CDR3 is TGCGCCAGCAGCCAAGATCGGACGCTACCTCTTAGGGGCTACACCTTC. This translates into CASSQDRTLPLRGYTF.

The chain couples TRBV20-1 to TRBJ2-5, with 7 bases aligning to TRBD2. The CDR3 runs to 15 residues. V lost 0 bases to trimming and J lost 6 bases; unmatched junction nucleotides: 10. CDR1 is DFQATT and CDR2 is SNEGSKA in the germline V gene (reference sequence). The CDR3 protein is CSAREEGGDVKTQYF. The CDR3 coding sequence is TGCAGTGCTAGAGAGGAGGGAGGGGACGTTAAGACCCAGTACTTC.

The CDR3 DNA sequence: TGTGCCAGCAGCGTAGGCGGGGGCCTCATGAACACTGAAGCTTTCTTT. The encoded protein is CASSVGGGLMNTEAFF. The chain joins TRBV9 to TRBJ1-1; tentatively, D is TRBD1 (6 bases). CDR3 size: 16 residues. V lost 0 bases to trimming and J lost 0 bases, with 12 bases between them. Germline values: CDR1 SGDLS, CDR2 YYNGEE.

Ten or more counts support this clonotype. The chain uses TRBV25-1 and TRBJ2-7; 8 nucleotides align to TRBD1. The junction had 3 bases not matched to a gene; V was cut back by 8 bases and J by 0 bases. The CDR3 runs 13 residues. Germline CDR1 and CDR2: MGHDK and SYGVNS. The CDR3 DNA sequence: TGTGCCAGCCGGGACAGGAACTCCTACGAGCAGTACTTC. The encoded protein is CASRDRNSYEQYF.